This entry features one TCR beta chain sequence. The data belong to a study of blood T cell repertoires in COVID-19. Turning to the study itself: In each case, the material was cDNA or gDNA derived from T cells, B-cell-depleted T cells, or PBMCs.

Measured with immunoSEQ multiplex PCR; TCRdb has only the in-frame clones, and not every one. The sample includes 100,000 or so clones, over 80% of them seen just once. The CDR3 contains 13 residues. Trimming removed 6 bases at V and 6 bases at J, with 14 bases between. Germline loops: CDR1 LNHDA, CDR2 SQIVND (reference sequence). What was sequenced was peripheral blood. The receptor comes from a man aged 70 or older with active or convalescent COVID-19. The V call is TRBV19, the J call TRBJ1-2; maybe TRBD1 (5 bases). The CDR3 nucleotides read TGTGCCAGTAGATCGGGAGCCAGGGATGGCTACACCTTC. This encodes CASRSGARDGYTF.